Following are 13 T cell receptor beta chains from one sample sequenced in a study of blood T cell repertoires in COVID-19. This table comes from immunoSEQ multiplex PCR, and its TCRdb copy is limited to in-frame clones, with some not included. The table has roughly 420,000 clones, 85% to 90% seen once. The sample consisted of PBMCs or T cells enriched from blood (not recorded which). These TCRs come from a young woman with acute COVID-19.

This rearrangement joins TRBV9 to TRBJ1-1, with TRBD1 as a possible D gene (6 bases). Per germline, CDR1 SGDLS and CDR2 YYNGEE. V was pared by 6 bases and J by 2 bases, with 11 bases between. There are 13 residues in the CDR3. In nucleotides, the CDR3 is TGTGCCAGCACTTCAGGGGATAACACTGAAGCTTTCTTT. This translates into CASTSGDNTEAFF.

The V and J genes are TRBV3-1 (or the pseudogene TRBV3-2) and TRBJ1-1; TRBD1 agrees at 7 bases. Germline loops: CDR1 LGHDT, CDR2 YNNKEL (reference sequence). V was clipped by 3 bases and J by 1 base; unmatched bases: 14. The CDR3 extends over 18 amino acids. CDR3 nucleotides: TGTGCCAGCAGCCACGAGACCGGCGACAGGGAGAAGAACACTGAAGCTTTCTTT. It codes for CASSHETGDREKNTEAFF.

The chain has TRBV9 and TRBJ2-5, with D possibly TRBD2 on 6 matching bases. The germline V and J ends were trimmed by 0 bases and 1 base, with 10 bases remaining between them. Germline values: CDR1 SGDLS, CDR2 YYNGEE. This CDR3 region has 15 residues. Here the CDR3 DNA reads TGTGCCAGCAGCGTAGCTTGGCGGGGCCAAGAGACCCAGTACTTC. Amino acids: CASSVAWRGQETQYF.

DNA for the CDR3: TGTGCCAGCAGCTTTCAGGGCACAGATACGCAGTATTTT. It translates to CASSFQGTDTQYF. V usage is TRBV7-3 and J usage is TRBJ2-3; D unclear. This CDR3 has 13 amino acids. The germline CDR1 and CDR2 sequences are SGHTA and FQGTGA. Trimming removed 3 bases from V and 1 base from J, with 5 bases in between.

The chain combines TRBV15 with TRBJ2-7, with 7 bases lining up with TRBD1. The CDR3 runs to 12 residues. V shed 5 bases, J shed 5 bases, and the junction held 3 bases outside the gene matches. Germline CDR1 LNHNV, CDR2 YYDKDF (reference sequence). DNA of the CDR3: TGTGCCACCAGCGAGACAGGGAACGAGCAGTACTTC. Amino acids: CATSETGNEQYF.

J is TRBJ1-3 and V is TRBV3-1 (or the pseudogene TRBV3-2); possibly TRBD1 for D (5 bases). The V end was cut by 2 bases, the J end by 1 base, with 15 bases between. This CDR3 is 17 amino acids long. Looked up from germline, CDR1 is LGHDT and CDR2 is YNNKEL (reference sequence). CDR3 protein: CASSQPLGPGSGNTIYF. DNA for the CDR3: TGTGCCAGCAGCCAACCTTTGGGGCCAGGATCTGGAAACACCATATATTTT.

This clone was counted once. The rearrangement joins TRBV5-1 to TRBJ2-3, with 7 bases lining up with TRBD1. Unmatched junction bases numbered 7, after V lost 3 bases and J lost 3 bases. The CDR3 runs to 15 residues. Germline CDR1 and CDR2: SGHRS and YFSETQ. DNA for the CDR3: TGCGCCAGCAGCTCGAAGGGGGCTGGGACAGATACGCAGTATTTT. It codes for CASSSKGAGTDTQYF.

The rearrangement uses TRBV5-6 and TRBJ1-4; no reliable D call. Trimming took off 1 base at V and 4 bases at J, with 14 bases between the two ends. The germline CDR1 and CDR2 sequences are SGHDT and YYEEEE. This CDR3 is 16 amino acids long. CDR3 sequence: CASSLRGSTSNEKLFF. CDR3 nucleotides: TGTGCCAGCAGCTTGAGAGGCAGTACTAGTAATGAAAAACTGTTTTTT.

The CDR3 coding sequence is TGTGCCAGCAAGTATTTGGAGGGACCCCGCAAAGCGGGTGAAGCTTTCTTT. It encodes CASKYLEGPRKAGEAFF. The genes are TRBV6-4 and TRBJ1-1; D is possibly TRBD1 (5 bases). In germline, CDR1 is MRHNA, CDR2 SNTAGT. V gave up 7 bases and J gave up 7 bases, with 28 bases separating them. The CDR3 is 17 amino acids.

The table lists this clone with a count of one. This chain joins TRBV3-1 (or the pseudogene TRBV3-2) and TRBJ2-2; possibly TRBD2 for D (7 bases). Trimming pared 3 bases from V and 9 bases from J, leaving 8 bases between. Germline assignment: CDR1 LGHDT and CDR2 YNNKEL (reference sequence). The CDR3 covers 12 residues. CDR3 loop: CASSQGGRELFF. CDR3 nucleotide sequence: TGTGCCAGCAGCCAGGGGGGGCGGGAGCTGTTTTTT.

The chain uses TRBV5-5 and TRBJ1-2; a weak D match, TRBD1 (5 bases). Germline V gene data show CDR1 as SGHKS and CDR2 as YYEKEE (reference sequence). V lost 4 bases, J lost 3 bases, and 13 bases lay in between. This CDR3 is 14 amino acids long. The CDR3 protein is CASSPFDSHYGYTF. The CDR3 DNA is TGTGCCAGCAGCCCCTTCGACAGTCACTATGGCTACACCTTC.

The V and J genes are TRBV29-1 and TRBJ2-7; weak D call: TRBD1 (5 bases). The CDR3 is 11 amino acids. V lost 7 bases, J lost 5 bases, and 12 bases lay in between. The V gene's germline CDR1 is SQVTM and CDR2 ANQGSEA. The CDR3 bases are TGCAGCGGAAATCAGGGAAACGAGCAGTACTTC. Its protein is CSGNQGNEQYF.

This rearrangement joins TRBV10-2 to TRBJ2-3; perhaps TRBD2 as D (6 bases). The CDR3 length is 14 residues. CDR1 WSHSY and CDR2 SAAADI come from the germline V gene. V was cut by 5 bases and J by 0 bases, with 9 bases left in between. Here the CDR3 DNA reads TGCGCCAGCAGTCACGGGACTAGCACAGATACGCAGTATTTT. It specifies CASSHGTSTDTQYF.